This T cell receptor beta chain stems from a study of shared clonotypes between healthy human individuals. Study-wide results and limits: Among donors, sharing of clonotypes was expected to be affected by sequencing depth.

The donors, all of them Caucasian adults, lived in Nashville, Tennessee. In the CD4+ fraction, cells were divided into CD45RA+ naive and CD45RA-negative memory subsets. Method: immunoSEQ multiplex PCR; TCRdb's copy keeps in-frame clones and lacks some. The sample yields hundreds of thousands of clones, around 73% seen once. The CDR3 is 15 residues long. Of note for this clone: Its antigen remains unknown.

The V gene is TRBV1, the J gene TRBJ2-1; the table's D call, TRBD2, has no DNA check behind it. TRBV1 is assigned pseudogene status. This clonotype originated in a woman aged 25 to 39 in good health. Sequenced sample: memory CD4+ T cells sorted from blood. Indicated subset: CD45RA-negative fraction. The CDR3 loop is CTSSQLSGAYNEQFF. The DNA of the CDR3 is TGCACCAGCAGCCAACTAAGCGGAGCCTACAATGAGCAGTTCTTC.